This T cell receptor beta chain was captured in a study of blood T cell repertoires in COVID-19. On the study more broadly: From the United States, Italy and Spain came samples of acute and convalescent COVID-19.

Participants were aged 18 to 89 years, lived in roughly 23 US areas, and enrolled virtually. Recovered Cohort 3 donors showed two negative PCRs, clearance, or symptom resolution. Trimming cost V 4 bases and J 2 bases, with 16 bases left between them. Germline V lookup: CDR1 SGHRS, CDR2 YFSETQ. The CDR3 has 15 residues. In the authors' workflow: From reference gene primer amplification, estimates of nucleated cell counts were derived. Sequenced by immunoSEQ multiplex PCR; TCRdb stores in-frame clones only, minus some. V and J calls and clone size come straight from that table; D and trimming were deduced from the DNA. The sample comprises around 250,000 clones, 70% to 90% of which are singletons, and approximately 2% rests with the top ten.

The receptor's source is a woman aged 45-65 years who had recovered from COVID-19. The sequenced sample was PBMCs or T cells enriched from blood (not recorded which). This chain links TRBV5-1 with TRBJ2-7; D possibly corresponds to TRBD2 (5 bases). In DNA form, the CDR3 reads TGCGCCAGCAGCCAGGCCGGGGTAAGCGCCTACGAGCAGTACTTC. It translates to CASSQAGVSAYEQYF.